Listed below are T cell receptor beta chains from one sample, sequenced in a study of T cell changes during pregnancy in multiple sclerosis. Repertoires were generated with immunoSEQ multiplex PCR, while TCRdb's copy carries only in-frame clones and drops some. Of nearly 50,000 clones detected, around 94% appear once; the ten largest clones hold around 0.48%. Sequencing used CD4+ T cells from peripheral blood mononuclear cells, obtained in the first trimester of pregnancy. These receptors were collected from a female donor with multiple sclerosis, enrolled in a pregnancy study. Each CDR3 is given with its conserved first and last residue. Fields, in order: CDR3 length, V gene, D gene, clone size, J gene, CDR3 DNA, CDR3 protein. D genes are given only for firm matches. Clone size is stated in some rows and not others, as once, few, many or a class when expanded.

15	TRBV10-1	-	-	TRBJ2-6	TGCGCCAGCAGGGACAGTGACTCTGGGGCCAACGTCCTGACTTTC	CASRDSDSGANVLTF
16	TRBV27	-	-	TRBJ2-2	TGTGCCAGCAGTTTTTGGCACACACCGTACACCGGGGAGCTGTTTTTT	CASSFWHTPYTGELFF
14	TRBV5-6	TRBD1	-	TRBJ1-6	TGTGCCAGCAGCATGACAGGGACGGGCGTCCCCCTCCACTTT	CASSMTGTGVPLHF
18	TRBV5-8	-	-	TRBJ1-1	TGTGCCAGCAGCTTGGTTGTGTTAGTCGGACTCGGGAACACTGAAGCTTTCTTT	CASSLVVLVGLGNTEAFF
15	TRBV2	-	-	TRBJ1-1	TGTGCCAGCGCCCCGGGGGGGGTAGGGAACACTGAAGCTTTCTTT	CASAPGGVGNTEAFF
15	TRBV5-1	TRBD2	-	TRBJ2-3	TGCGCCGGCAGCGGGACTAGCGACAGCACAGATACGCAGTATTTT	CAGSGTSDSTDTQYF
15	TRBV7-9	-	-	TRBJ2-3	TGTGCCAGCAGCTTAGCGGGCACTAGCACAGATACGCAGTATTTT	CASSLAGTSTDTQYF
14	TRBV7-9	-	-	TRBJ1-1	TGTGCCAGCAGCCTAACTACTAGGGGGGGCGAAGCTTTCTTT	CASSLTTRGGEAFF
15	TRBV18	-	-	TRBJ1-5	TGTGCCAGCTCCCCTGGGCGGGGAATCAATCAGCCCCAGCATTTT	CASSPGRGINQPQHF
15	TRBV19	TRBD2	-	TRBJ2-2	TGTGCCAGTAGTATACTAGCGGGGGGGACCGGGGAGCTGTTTTTT	CASSILAGGTGELFF
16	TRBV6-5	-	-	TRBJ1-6	TGTGCCAGCAGTTATGCGTTGTCGGGGAGGGATTCACCCCTCCACTTT	CASSYALSGRDSPLHF
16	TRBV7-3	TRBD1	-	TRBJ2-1	TGTGCCAGCAGCTTACTTACCGGGACAGGGGTGGATGAGCAGTTCTTC	CASSLLTGTGVDEQFF
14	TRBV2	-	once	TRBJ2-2	TGTGCCAGCCAACCCCAGGGGGGCACCGGGGAGCTGTTTTTT	CASQPQGGTGELFF
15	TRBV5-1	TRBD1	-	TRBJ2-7	TGCGCCAGCAGCTTCGGGGGGACAGGGAACTACGAGCAGTACTTC	CASSFGGTGNYEQYF
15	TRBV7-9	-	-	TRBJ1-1	TGTGCCAGCAGCCCCCGGGGGGCGATGAACACTGAAGCTTTCTTT	CASSPRGAMNTEAFF
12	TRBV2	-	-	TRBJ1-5	TGTGCCAGCAGGTCACTAGAACAGCCCCAGCATTTT	CASRSLEQPQHF
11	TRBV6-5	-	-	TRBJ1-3	TGTGCCAGCACGGGGGGAAACACCATATATTTT	CASTGGNTIYF
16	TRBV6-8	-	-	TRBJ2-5	TGTGCCAGCAGTTACTGGGCAGGGAGGTACCAAGAGACCCAGTACTTC	CASSYWAGRYQETQYF
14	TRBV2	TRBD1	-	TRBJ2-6	TGTGCCAGCGGGGACAGCTCTGGGGCCAACGTCCTGACTTTC	CASGDSSGANVLTF
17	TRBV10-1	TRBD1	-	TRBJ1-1	TGCGCCAGCAGAACTGGGACAGGCCCCCCGACGAACACTGAAGCTTTCTTT	CASRTGTGPPTNTEAFF
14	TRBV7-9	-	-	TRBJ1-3	TGTGCCAGCAGCCTTCGTAGATCTGGAAACACCATATATTTT	CASSLRRSGNTIYF
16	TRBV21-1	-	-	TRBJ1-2	TGTGCCAGCAGCACTAGACAGGGCCTCTCTAACTATGGCTACACCTTC	CASSTRQGLSNYGYTF
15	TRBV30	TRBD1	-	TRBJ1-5	TGTGCCTGGCGAAACAGGGGATCGACGATTCAGCCCCAGCATTTT	CAWRNRGSTIQPQHF
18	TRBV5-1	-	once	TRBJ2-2	TGCGCCAGCAGCTTGCGGCGATTGCAGGGCTTGTACACCGGGGAGCTGTTTTTT	CASSLRRLQGLYTGELFF
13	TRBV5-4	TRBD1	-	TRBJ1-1	TGTGCCAGCAGCAGAGACAGGGGCACTGAAGCTTTCTTT	CASSRDRGTEAFF
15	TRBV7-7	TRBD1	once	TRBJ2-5	TGTGCTAGCAGCGTCGGACAGGGGGCTATAGAGACCCAGTACTTC	CASSVGQGAIETQYF
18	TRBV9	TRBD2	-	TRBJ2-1	TGTGCCAGCAGCGTAAGAGGGTTGTTCGGGGGGGCTGAGAATGAGCAGTTCTTC	CASSVRGLFGGAENEQFF
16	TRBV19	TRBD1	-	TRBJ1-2	TGTGCCAGTAGTAAGACAGGGGGACGAGCTAACTATGGCTACACCTTC	CASSKTGGRANYGYTF
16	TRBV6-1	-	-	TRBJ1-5	TGTGCCAGCAGTGAAGTAGGTGGGCAGGGCGGCGAGCCCCAGCATTTT	CASSEVGGQGGEPQHF
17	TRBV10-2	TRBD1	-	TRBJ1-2	TGCGCCAGCGCCTCAACAGGGGACATCTTTACTAACTATGGCTACACCTTC	CASASTGDIFTNYGYTF
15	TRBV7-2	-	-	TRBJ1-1	TGTGCCAGCAGCTTTGGGGGCGGCGCGAACACTGAAGCTTTCTTT	CASSFGGGANTEAFF
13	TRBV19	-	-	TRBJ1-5	TGTGCCAGTACCCCTCAGGGAAATCAGCCCCAGCATTTT	CASTPQGNQPQHF
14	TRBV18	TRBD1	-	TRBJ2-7	TGTGCCAGCTCACTACCTACAGGGACAGGAGAGCAGTACTTC	CASSLPTGTGEQYF
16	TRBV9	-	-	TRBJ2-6	TGTGCCAGCAGCGTCACCCAGGGTTCCGGGGCCAACGTCCTGACTTTC	CASSVTQGSGANVLTF
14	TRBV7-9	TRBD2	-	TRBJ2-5	TGTGCCAGCAGCTCGACTAGCGGGGTGGAGACCCAGTACTTC	CASSSTSGVETQYF
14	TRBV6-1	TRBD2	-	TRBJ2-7	TGTGCCAGCATGGCGAATGGGAGGGTCAACGAGCAGTACTTC	CASMANGRVNEQYF
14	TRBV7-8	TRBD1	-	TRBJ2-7	TGTGCCAGCAGCCGCGGAACAGGGGTCCACGAGCAGTACTTC	CASSRGTGVHEQYF
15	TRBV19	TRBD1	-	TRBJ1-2	TGTGCCAGTAGTCGTCCCGGGACAGTTATCTATGGCTACACCTTC	CASSRPGTVIYGYTF
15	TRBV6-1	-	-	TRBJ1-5	TGTGCCAGCAGTTCCCAACAGGGTGGAAGGCAGCCCCAGCATTTT	CASSSQQGGRQPQHF
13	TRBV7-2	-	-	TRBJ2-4	TGTGCCAGCAGCTTAGGTAGAGAAAACATTCAGTACTTC	CASSLGRENIQYF
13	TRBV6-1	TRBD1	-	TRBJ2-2	TGTGCCTCCGACAGGGGAAACACCGGGGAGCTGTTTTTT	CASDRGNTGELFF
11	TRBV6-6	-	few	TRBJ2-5	TGTGCCAGCAGCTATTTGGAGACCCAGTACTTC	CASSYLETQYF
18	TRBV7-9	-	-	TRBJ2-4	TGTGCCAGCAGCTTTTCCCCCCTGTGGAGCCGAGCCAAAAACATTCAGTACTTC	CASSFSPLWSRAKNIQYF
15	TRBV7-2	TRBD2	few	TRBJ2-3	TGTGCCAGCAGCTCGGGGGGGACTCAAACAGATACGCAGTATTTT	CASSSGGTQTDTQYF
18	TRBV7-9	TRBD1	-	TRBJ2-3	TGTGCCAGCAGCTCACGGGGGCGGGGACAGGGGGCCACAGATACGCAGTATTTT	CASSSRGRGQGATDTQYF
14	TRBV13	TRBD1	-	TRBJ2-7	TGTGCCAGCAGCTTCCAACAGGGGTTGAACGAGCAGTACTTC	CASSFQQGLNEQYF
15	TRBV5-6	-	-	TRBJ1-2	TGTGCCAGCAGCTTGGGCCCAGGGCCAAACTATGGCTACACCTTC	CASSLGPGPNYGYTF
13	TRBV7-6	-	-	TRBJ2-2	TGTGCCAGCAGCACAGGGGGGGCCGGGGAGCTGTTTTTT	CASSTGGAGELFF